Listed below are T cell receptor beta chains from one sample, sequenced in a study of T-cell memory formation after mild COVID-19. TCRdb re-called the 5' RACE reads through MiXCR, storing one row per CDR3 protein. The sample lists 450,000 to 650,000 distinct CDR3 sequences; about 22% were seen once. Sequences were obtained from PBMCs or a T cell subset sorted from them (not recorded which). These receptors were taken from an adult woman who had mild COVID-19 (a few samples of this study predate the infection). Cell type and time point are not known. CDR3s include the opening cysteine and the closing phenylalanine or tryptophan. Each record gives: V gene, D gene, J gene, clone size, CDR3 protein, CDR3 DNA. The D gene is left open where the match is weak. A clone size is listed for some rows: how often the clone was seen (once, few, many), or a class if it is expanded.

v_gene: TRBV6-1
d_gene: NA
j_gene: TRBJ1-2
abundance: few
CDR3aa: CASSDILRGWNYGYTF
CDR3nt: TGTGCCAGCAGTGATATTTTAAGGGGCTGGAACTATGGCTACACCTTC

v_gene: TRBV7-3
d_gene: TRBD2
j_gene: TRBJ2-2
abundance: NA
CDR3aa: CASLAGEGTGELFF
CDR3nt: TGTGCCAGTCTAGCGGGAGAAGGCACCGGGGAGCTGTTTTTT

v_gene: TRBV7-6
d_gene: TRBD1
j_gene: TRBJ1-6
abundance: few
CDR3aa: CASSLEGAPAPNSPLHF
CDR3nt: TGTGCCAGCAGCTTAGAGGGGGCCCCAGCTCCCAATTCACCCCTCCACTTT

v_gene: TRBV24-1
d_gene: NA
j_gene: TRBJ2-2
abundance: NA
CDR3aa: CATSDYRETGELFF
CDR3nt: TGTGCCACCAGTGATTATCGGGAGACCGGGGAGCTGTTTTTT

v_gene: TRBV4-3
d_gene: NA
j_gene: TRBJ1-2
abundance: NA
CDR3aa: CASSQVGHGDYGYTF
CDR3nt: TGCGCCAGCAGCCAAGTTGGACACGGAGACTATGGCTACACCTTC

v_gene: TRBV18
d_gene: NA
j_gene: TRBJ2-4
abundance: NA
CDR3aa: CASSETRKNIQYF
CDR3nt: TGTGCCAGCTCAGAGACGAGGAAAAACATTCAGTACTTC

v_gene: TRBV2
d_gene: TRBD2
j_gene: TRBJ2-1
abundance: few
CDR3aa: CASSLDREGREQFF
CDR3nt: TGTGCCAGCAGCCTAGATCGGGAGGGGAGGGAGCAGTTCTTC

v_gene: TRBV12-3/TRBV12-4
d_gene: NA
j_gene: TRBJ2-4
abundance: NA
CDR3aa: CASSSWGAGTKNIQYF
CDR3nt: TGTGCCAGCAGTTCATGGGGAGCTGGAACCAAAAACATTCAGTACTTC

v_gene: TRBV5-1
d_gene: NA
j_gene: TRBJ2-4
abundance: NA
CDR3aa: CASSTDRAKNIQYF
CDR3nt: TGCGCCAGCAGCACGGACAGAGCCAAAAACATTCAGTACTTC

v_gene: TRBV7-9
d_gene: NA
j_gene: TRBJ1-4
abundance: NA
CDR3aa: CASSVSGTSNEKLFF
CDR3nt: TGTGCCAGCAGCGTTTCCGGGACCTCGAATGAAAAACTGTTTTTT

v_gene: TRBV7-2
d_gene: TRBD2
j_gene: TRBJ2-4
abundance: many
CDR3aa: CASSSQVGGNIQYF
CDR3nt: TGTGCCAGCAGCTCCCAGGTGGGAGGGAACATTCAGTACTTC

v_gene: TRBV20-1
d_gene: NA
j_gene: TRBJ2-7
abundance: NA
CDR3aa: CSARSRSYEQYF
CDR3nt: TGCAGTGCTAGGAGCCGCTCCTACGAGCAGTACTTC

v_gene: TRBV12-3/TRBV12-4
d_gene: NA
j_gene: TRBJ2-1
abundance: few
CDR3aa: CASSPVGEQFF
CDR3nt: TGTGCCAGCAGTCCCGTAGGCGAGCAGTTCTTC

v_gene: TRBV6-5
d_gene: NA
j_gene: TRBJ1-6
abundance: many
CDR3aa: CASSPGQLSRSPLHF
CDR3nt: TGTGCCAGCAGTCCCGGACAGCTCTCTAGGTCACCCCTCCACTTT

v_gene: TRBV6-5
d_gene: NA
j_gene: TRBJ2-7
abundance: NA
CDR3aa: CASSRLQGSSPYEQYF
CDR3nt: TGTGCCAGCAGTAGACTACAGGGATCCTCGCCCTACGAGCAGTACTTC

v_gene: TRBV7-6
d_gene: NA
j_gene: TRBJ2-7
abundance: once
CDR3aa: CASSPETAYEQYF
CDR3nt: TGTGCCAGCAGCCCAGAGACCGCCTACGAGCAGTACTTC

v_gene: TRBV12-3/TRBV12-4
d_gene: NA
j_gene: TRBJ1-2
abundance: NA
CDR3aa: CASSLQSGILYGYTF
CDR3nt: TGTGCCAGCAGTTTACAATCCGGGATTCTCTATGGCTACACCTTC

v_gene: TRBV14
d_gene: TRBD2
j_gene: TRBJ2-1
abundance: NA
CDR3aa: CASSRVSTSAFF
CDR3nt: TGTGCCAGCAGCCGAGTATCTACTAGCGCCTTCTTC

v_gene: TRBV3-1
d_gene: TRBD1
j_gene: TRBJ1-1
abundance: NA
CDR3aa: CASSQHGSNRGVAEAFF
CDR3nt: TGTGCCAGCAGCCAGCACGGATCCAACAGGGGGGTAGCTGAAGCTTTCTTT

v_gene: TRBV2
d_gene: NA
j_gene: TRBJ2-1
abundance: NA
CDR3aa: CASSPLAYEQFF
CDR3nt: TGTGCCAGCAGTCCCCTAGCATATGAGCAGTTCTTC

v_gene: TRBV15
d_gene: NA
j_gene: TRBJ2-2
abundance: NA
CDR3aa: CATSPRAANTGELFF
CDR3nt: TGTGCCACCAGCCCCCGGGCGGCGAACACCGGGGAGCTGTTTTTT

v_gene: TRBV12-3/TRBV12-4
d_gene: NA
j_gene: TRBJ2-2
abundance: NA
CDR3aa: CASSLDRRGLTGELFF
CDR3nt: TGTGCCAGCAGTTTAGACCGGAGGGGCCTCACCGGGGAGCTGTTTTTT

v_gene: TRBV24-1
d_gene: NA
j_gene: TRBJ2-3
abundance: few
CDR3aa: CATSDLKGKDSDTQYF
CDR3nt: TGTGCCACCAGTGATTTGAAGGGGAAGGATTCGGATACGCAGTATTTT

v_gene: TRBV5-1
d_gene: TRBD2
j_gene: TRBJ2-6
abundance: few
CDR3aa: CASSLTSGNPGANVLTF
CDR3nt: TGCGCCAGCAGCCTTACTAGCGGGAACCCTGGGGCCAACGTCCTGACTTTC

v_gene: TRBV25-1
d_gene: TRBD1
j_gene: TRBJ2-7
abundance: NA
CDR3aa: CASSDRDSTYEQYF
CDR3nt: TGTGCCAGCAGTGACCGGGACAGTACCTACGAGCAGTACTTC

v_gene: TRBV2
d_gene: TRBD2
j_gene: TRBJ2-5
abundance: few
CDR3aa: CATLLGGRWETQYF
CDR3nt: TGTGCCACCCTCCTGGGAGGGAGGTGGGAGACCCAGTACTTC

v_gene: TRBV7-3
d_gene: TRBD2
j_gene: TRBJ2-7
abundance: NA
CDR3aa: CASSRVTSGISEQYF
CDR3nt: TGTGCCAGCAGCCGAGTAACTAGCGGGATTTCCGAGCAGTACTTC

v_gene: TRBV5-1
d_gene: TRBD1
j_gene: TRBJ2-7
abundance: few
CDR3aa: CASSLGRGTNEQYF
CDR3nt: TGCGCCAGCAGCTTGGGCAGGGGGACCAACGAGCAGTACTTC

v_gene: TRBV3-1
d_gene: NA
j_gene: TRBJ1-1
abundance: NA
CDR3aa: CASSQVLAVNTEAFF
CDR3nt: TGTGCCAGCAGCCAAGTATTGGCGGTGAACACTGAAGCTTTCTTT